Below, 29 T cell receptor beta chains from the same sample are listed, as sequenced in a study of multiple sclerosis patients with progressive multifocal leukoencephalopathy. Time point here: before natalizumab initiation. Clones were sequenced by immunoSEQ multiplex PCR, and TCRdb holds only the in-frame ones, with some missing. The table lists fewer than 40,000 clones, around 92% of them singletons. Sequencing used PBMCs. All receptors derive from a man aged 25-40 years with multiple sclerosis.

This chain joins TRBV27 and TRBJ2-1; no reliable D call. From germline, CDR1 is MNHEY and CDR2 SMNVEV (reference sequence). V lost 5 bases, J lost 0 bases, and 11 bases lay in between. The length of the CDR3 is 15 residues. The CDR3 DNA sequence: TGTGCCAGCAGTATTTACAGTGGCTCCTACAATGAGCAGTTCTTC. Protein product: CASSIYSGSYNEQFF.

This clone was seen only a few times. J is TRBJ2-1 and V is TRBV10-3, with a tentative D call TRBD1 (5 bases). Germline CDR1 ENHRY, CDR2 SYGVKD. V gave up 0 bases and J gave up 6 bases, with 12 bases separating them. The CDR3 extends over 15 amino acids. The CDR3 region is CAISESGARTNEQFF. Written as DNA, the CDR3 is TGTGCCATCAGTGAGTCAGGGGCGAGGACCAATGAGCAGTTCTTC.

This chain uses TRBV11-3 with TRBJ1-1, with D unresolved. V was clipped by 1 base and J by 0 bases, with 3 bases between them. CDR1 SGHNT and CDR2 YENEEA come from the germline V gene. This CDR3 has 13 residues. Written as DNA, the CDR3 is TGTGCCAGCAGCTTAGGTGTGAACACTGAAGCTTTCTTT. Its protein is CASSLGVNTEAFF.

The chain employs TRBV9 and TRBJ1-2; the D is unclear. The CDR3 has 11 residues. Germline CDR1 reads SGDLS; CDR2 reads YYNGEE. Between the trimmed V and J ends, which lost 7 bases and 8 bases, there was a span of 12 bases. The CDR3 nucleotides read TGTGCCAGCCCTATGGTTCACGGCTACACCTTC. This translates into CASPMVHGYTF.

V usage is TRBV5-1 and J usage is TRBJ2-5; possibly TRBD2 for D (6 bases). V shed 4 bases and J shed 4 bases, with 11 bases lying between them. The CDR3 sequence is 13 residues long. CDR1 SGHRS and CDR2 YFSETQ come from the germline V gene. The CDR3 DNA follows: TGCGCCAGCAGCAGACTAGATCCAGAGACCCAGTACTTC. Translating gives CASSRLDPETQYF.

The chain has TRBV5-4 and TRBJ2-5; a weak D match, TRBD1 (6 bases). Trimming stripped 0 bases from V and 5 bases from J, with 11 bases between. The CDR3 consists of 14 residues. From germline, CDR1 is SGHNT and CDR2 YYREEE (reference sequence). This chain's CDR3 is CASSLVGGRETQYF. The CDR3 DNA is TGTGCCAGCAGCTTGGTAGGGGGACGGGAGACCCAGTACTTC.

V and J are TRBV19 and TRBJ1-5; no firm D call. This CDR3 spans 14 amino acids. Trimming removed 4 bases at V and 2 bases at J, with 9 bases between. CDR1 and CDR2 from the germline V gene are LNHDA and SQIVND (reference sequence). CDR3 nucleotides: TGTGCCAGTAGTACACGTCGGGGCAATCAGCCCCAGCATTTT. Translating it yields CASSTRRGNQPQHF.

This chain links TRBV4-2 with TRBJ2-1; D uncertain. Per the germline V gene, CDR1 is LGHNA and CDR2 is YNFKEQ. Trimming pared 0 bases from V and 0 bases from J, leaving 18 bases between. This CDR3 has 19 amino acids. DNA for the CDR3: TGTGCCAGCAGCCAAGACAAATTAGGGCAGGTGAGCTCCTACAATGAGCAGTTCTTC. Its protein product is CASSQDKLGQVSSYNEQFF.

The J gene is TRBJ2-5, the V gene TRBV10-2; 12 nucleotides align to TRBD2. The germline CDR1 and CDR2 sequences are WSHSY and SAAADI. The V and J ends lost 2 bases and 5 bases, in that order; junction bases with no gene match: 15. The CDR3 is 19 amino acids. CDR3 in amino acids: CASSEHLGLAGRVVETQYF. The DNA of the CDR3 is TGCGCCAGCAGTGAGCACCTGGGACTAGCGGGTAGGGTCGTGGAGACCCAGTACTTC.

This clone turned up a few times. This sequence joins TRBV6-5 and TRBJ2-2, with D possibly matching TRBD1 (5 bases). V lost 6 bases and J 6 bases, leaving 14 bases between the germline ends. Germline CDR1 MNHEY, CDR2 SVGAGI. CDR3 size: 14 residues. The CDR3 region is CASRRTGTSGELFF. The CDR3 coding sequence is TGTGCCAGCAGACGTACAGGCACGTCCGGGGAGCTGTTTTTT.

The CDR3, as DNA: TGTGCCAGCCGGACTAGCGGAGCCTACGAGCAGTACTTC. Its translation: CASRTSGAYEQYF. The chain employs TRBV6-1 and TRBJ2-7; 10 bases fit TRBD2. Losses at the gene ends were 8 bases for V and 2 bases for J; bases not matched to a gene: 3. Germline CDR1 reads MNHNS; CDR2 reads SASEGT. The length of the CDR3 is 13 residues.

The chain uses TRBV21-1 and TRBJ2-7; the DNA was not used to check the table's D call, TRBD2. TRBV21-1 is assigned pseudogene status. The CDR3 contains 17 residues. CDR3 in DNA: TGTGCCAGCAAAAAAGGGATCCGAGGAGGCCTCCCCTACGAGCAGTACGTC. Amino acids: CASKKGIRGGLPYEQYV.

This rearrangement joins TRBV4-3 to TRBJ2-3; D assignment may be TRBD1 or TRBD2 (5 bases each). Trimming shortened V by 1 base and J by 5 bases, and 10 bases separated the two germline ends. The CDR3 length is 14 residues. Germline CDR1 LGHNA, CDR2 YSLEER. CDR3 in DNA: TGCGCCAGCAGCCAAGGAGGTGGGGGAGATACGCAGTATTTT. Protein product: CASSQGGGGDTQYF.

The chain couples TRBV7-2 to TRBJ2-3, with 10 bases aligning to TRBD2. Germline V gene sequence: CDR1 SGHTA, CDR2 FQGNSA. The CDR3 is made up of 16 amino acids. V lost 4 bases to trimming and J lost 5 bases; unmatched junction nucleotides: 9. CDR3 in amino acids: CASSSRASGRVDTQYF. The CDR3, as DNA: TGTGCCAGCAGCTCTAGGGCTAGCGGGAGAGTAGATACGCAGTATTTT.

V is TRBV9 and J is TRBJ1-1; D gene uncertain. V lost 4 bases to trimming and J lost 3 bases, with 10 bases between them. This CDR3 contains 13 residues. CDR1 is SGDLS, CDR2 YYNGEE, per germline. This CDR3 is CASSLYTDTEAFF. The CDR3 DNA reads TGTGCCAGCAGCCTGTACACTGACACTGAAGCTTTCTTT.

The genes are TRBV25-1 and TRBJ2-1; no clear D gene. The CDR3 is 13 residues long. Germline CDR1 and CDR2: MGHDK and SYGVNS. V shed 1 base and J shed 7 bases, with 8 bases lying between them. The CDR3 reads CASSESGRNEQFF. The DNA of the CDR3 is TGTGCCAGCAGTGAATCCGGTAGAAATGAGCAGTTCTTC.

V usage is TRBV2 and J usage is TRBJ2-5; 7 bases align to TRBD2. V shed 6 bases, J shed 0 bases, and the junction held 1 base outside the gene matches. The length of the CDR3 is 13 residues. The germline V gene encodes CDR1 SNHLY and CDR2 FYNNEI. The CDR3, as DNA: TGTGCCAGCAGGGGAGGGGACCAAGAGACCCAGTACTTC. Protein product: CASRGGDQETQYF.

The chain links TRBV13 to TRBJ2-3, with D perhaps matching TRBD2 (6 bases). Trimming shortened V by 4 bases and J by 1 base, and 12 bases separated the two germline ends. There are 15 residues in the CDR3. The germline V gene has CDR1 PRHDT and CDR2 FYEKMQ (reference sequence). The CDR3 sequence: CASSSGTGGTDTQYF. CDR3 in DNA: TGTGCCAGCAGCTCCGGGACTGGTGGCACAGATACGCAGTATTTT.

The chain has TRBV9 and TRBJ2-7; TRBD2 might be the D (6 bases). CDR1 and CDR2 (germline): SGDLS, YYNGEE. Trimming removed 1 base at V and 3 bases at J, with 11 bases between. The CDR3 has 14 amino acids. The CDR3 sequence is CASSVYDSGYEQYF. The CDR3 nucleotides read TGTGCCAGCAGCGTATATGATAGCGGCTACGAGCAGTACTTC.

The chain couples TRBV18 to TRBJ1-3; a weak D match, TRBD1 (5 bases). CDR1 and CDR2 from the germline V gene are KGHSH and LQKENI. V was trimmed by 4 bases and J by 5 bases, leaving 21 bases between them. This CDR3 has 17 residues. The CDR3 DNA sequence: TGTGCCAGCTCACTCTCCCAGCCGGGGGGGTATAGAAACACCATATATTTT. Amino acid sequence: CASSLSQPGGYRNTIYF. Combining the CDR3 with reference TRBV18 and TRBJ1-3 gives the whole variable domain NAGVMQNPRHLVRRRGQEARLRCSPMKGHSHVYWYRQLPEEGLKFMVYLQKENIIDESGMPKERFSAEFPKEGPSILRIQQVVRGDSAAYFCASSLSQPGGYRNTIYFGEGSWLTVV.

The genes are TRBV7-9 and TRBJ2-2; no firm D call. V gave up 2 bases and J gave up 1 base, with 11 bases separating them. The CDR3 runs 16 residues. CDR1 is SEHNR, CDR2 FQNEAQ, per germline (reference sequence). DNA for the CDR3: TGTGCCAGCAGCTTAATTGGAGCAAGGAACACCGGGGAGCTGTTTTTT. Its protein product is CASSLIGARNTGELFF.

The rearrangement links TRBV29-1 to TRBJ2-7; D not resolved. The CDR3 sequence is 14 residues long. CDR1 is SQVTM, CDR2 ANQGSEA, per germline. Trimming took off 5 bases at V and 0 bases at J, with 14 bases between the two ends. The CDR3 here is CSVKLWQSSYEQYF. For the CDR3, the DNA is TGCAGCGTTAAGCTTTGGCAGAGCTCCTACGAGCAGTACTTC.

In nucleotides, the CDR3 is TGCGCCAGCACGGAGCTAGGGCTAGCGGGACGTGAGCAGTACTTC. This translates into CASTELGLAGREQYF. The chain uses TRBV5-1 and TRBJ2-5; 9 nucleotides agree with TRBD2. The CDR3 has 15 residues. V lost 6 bases to trimming and J lost 11 bases; unmatched junction nucleotides: 17. Germline V CDR1 and CDR2: SGHRS, YFSETQ.

For this clone: Within the sample, other DNA sequences also encode this same CDR3. The J gene is TRBJ2-1, the V gene TRBV20-1, with D uncertain. The CDR3 loop spans 11 amino acids. V shed 6 bases and J shed 1 base, with 4 bases lying between them. CDR1 DFQATT and CDR2 SNEGSKA come from the germline V gene (reference sequence). CDR3 nucleotides: TGCAGTGCACCATCCTACAATGAGCAGTTCTTC. Encoded protein: CSAPSYNEQFF.

The chain links TRBV7-2 to TRBJ1-5; D is uncertain. V was pared by 4 bases and J by 6 bases, with 10 bases between. Germline CDR1 reads SGHTA; CDR2 reads FQGNSA. CDR3 length: 13 residues. The CDR3 nucleotides are TGTGCCAGCAGCTCGATGTCTGGTCAGCCCCAGCATTTT. This codes for CASSSMSGQPQHF.

This chain joins TRBV14 and TRBJ2-7, with D possibly being TRBD1 (6 bases). V lost 3 bases, J lost 4 bases, and 25 bases lay in between. From germline, CDR1 is SGHDN and CDR2 FVKESK. This CDR3 has 18 amino acids. CDR3 in DNA: TGTGCCAGCAGCCAGCCCGTTAAAGGACAGACGGCATGGTACGAGCAGTACGTC. Protein: CASSQPVKGQTAWYEQYV.

This clone was found a few times. V is TRBV21-1 and J is TRBJ1-1; the table's D call TRBD1 went unverified against the DNA. TRBV21-1 is tagged as a pseudogene. The length of the CDR3 is 15 residues. The CDR3 DNA reads as TGTGCCAGCAGCAGCGCCGGGACAGGGGGCGGTGAAGCTTTCTTT. Protein: CASSSAGTGGGEAFF.

In regard to this clone: In the same sample, other DNA sequences code for this CDR3. The chain has TRBV5-1 and TRBJ1-1, with D uncertain. This CDR3 contains 13 residues. V dropped 4 bases and J dropped 2 bases, with 9 bases sitting between them. CDR1 and CDR2 from the germline V gene are SGHRS and YFSETQ. In DNA form, the CDR3 reads TGCGCCAGCAGCCCTCGAGTTAACACTGAAGCTTTCTTT. Translation: CASSPRVNTEAFF.

The rearrangement joins TRBV7-9 to TRBJ2-5; no reliable D call. The ends were cut back, 5 bases at V and 0 bases at J, with 10 bases in the middle. Germline V gene data show CDR1 as SEHNR and CDR2 as FQNEAQ (reference sequence). The CDR3 is made up of 14 amino acids. CDR3 region: CASSNKRHQETQYF. Written as DNA, the CDR3 is TGTGCCAGCAGCAACAAACGCCACCAAGAGACCCAGTACTTC.